This T cell receptor beta chain stems from a study of T cell repertoires in ileal Crohn's disease (dated by TCRdb to about 2019). Notes on the research overall: The median duration of disease was approximately 8.5 years, and at the time of surgery around 40% of patients were active smokers. The study was conducted in parallel with a multicentre cohort built to find predictors of early endoscopic recurrence after ileocolonic resection. All patients had surgery for a complication: stricturing disease in 61% and penetrating disease in about 40%. Endoscopic postoperative recurrence was defined as a Rutgeerts score above i0. Five hundred nanograms of biopsy DNA per sample were submitted for commercial TCRB immunosequencing. TCR repertoire analysis was performed in 45 to 65 Crohn's disease patients drawn from a prospective multicentre cohort. Roughly half of the patients were given postoperative therapy, with about a dozen receiving thiopurines and around 20 receiving anti-TNF agents. Biopsies taken from the proximal margin of the surgical specimen were designated as MI samples. A total of approximately 150 mucosal samples from 60 or so patients were sequenced, collected from several sites on the surgical specimen and at postoperative endoscopy.

Concerning this clone: Its antigen target is currently unknown. It has no much larger one-base neighbor in the sample; base qualities were not kept.

The CDR3 contains 14 residues, cysteine and phenylalanine counted. The read is trimmed to its CDR3 DNA, 42 bases read in frame from base 1. Trimming at the junction amounts to 8 bases on V and 4 bases on J, and the germline ends lie 14 bases apart. The germline V gene specifies MDHEN as CDR1 and SYDVKM as CDR2. General study outcomes and caveats: Endoscopic recurrence was linked to a higher percentage of high-frequency clones at surgery, and recurrence occurred in every patient whose clonality exceeded 26.8% (18/57). Compared with CD4 T cells, sorted CD8 T cells contained more high-frequency clones, which suggests that the mucosal expansions were mostly CD8. Only a subgroup of patients, of unstated size, had mucosal CD4 and CD8 T cells sorted and sequenced. Patients who were active smokers at surgery had a significantly higher proportion of clonal expansions than non-smokers (around 24% vs 18%, p=0.02).

Receptors were amplified or captured by the immunoSEQ multiplex PCR assay. CDR3 regions were amplified from genomic DNA by Adaptive Biotechnology using a two-step, amplification bias-controlled multiplex PCR. In the first PCR, primers covered every V and J gene segment, and in the second PCR, barcodes and Illumina adapters were added. CDR3 libraries were sequenced using an Illumina instrument. The authors' analysis ran thus. Analysis combined the vendor-provided pipelines with custom analysis of raw data in R/Bioconductor under R version 3.3.0. Clonality, ranging from 0 to 1, was calculated as the inverse of the normalised Shannon entropy of all productive clones. High-frequency clones were defined as the repertoire share of the top 100 clones, retaining only clones passing a 95% confidence test. Repertoire diversity was measured with the Simpson index, and overlap between samples was measured with the Morisita-Horn index. TCRdb re-hosts the immuneACCESS table, in-frame sequences only. Its copies lack some clones; in the studies checked, an unresolved V gene accounts for under half of them, and the cause for the rest is not known. That table is the source of V, J and clone size, and D and trimming were worked out from the DNA. This sample is represented by around 7,300 clones; 72% of them were singletons. The biggest ten clones account for approximately 43% of the sample.

In light of the paper, this sample's time point label describes: proximal margin of the surgical specimen (macroscopically non-inflamed). Eligible patients were adults with ileal or ileocolonic Crohn's disease who had an indication for ileocolonic resection. Whole ileal mucosal biopsies were kept frozen at -80 degrees C prior to DNA extraction. Genomic DNA was isolated from frozen whole biopsies using a TRizol-based method, and the DNA was quantified with a NanoDrop 2000 spectrophotometer. The chain employs TRBV28 and TRBJ2-2; a tentative D match to TRBD1 spans 5 bases. The receptor was derived from an adult with Crohn's disease. Sequences were obtained from ileal tissue. This receptor has the CDR3 CASHSGHPTGELFF. The nucleotide sequence reads as follows: TGTGCCAGCCACTCAGGACACCCCACCGGGGAGCTGTTTTTT.